The 27 T cell receptor beta chains presented below share a single source sample, sequenced in a study of identical twins. TCRdb passed the 5' RACE reads through MiXCR, listing each CDR3 protein once. This sample yields approximately 700,000 distinct CDR3 sequences, of which over 5% are seen a single time; about 2% belongs to the top ten. Sequencing was carried out using naive T cells sorted from blood. These receptor sequences come from a man between 18 and 29 years old in good health.

This clonotype was detected many times. The chain joins TRBV3-1 to TRBJ2-1, with D possibly matching TRBD1 (5 bases). Germline V gene data show CDR1 as LGHDT and CDR2 as YNNKEL (reference sequence). The CDR3 extends over 15 amino acids. Trimming took 6 bases from V and 4 from J, leaving 16 bases between them. The CDR3, as DNA: TGTGCCAGCAGTCATCTTGGGGCGCTTTACAATGAGCAGTTCTTC. It translates to CASSHLGALYNEQFF.

This clonotype was detected a few times. This chain joins TRBV7-2 and TRBJ2-7; 7 bases agree with TRBD1. The CDR3 contains 15 residues. CDR1 is SGHTA and CDR2 is FQGNSA in the germline V gene. The trim removed 4 bases at V and 4 bases at J, leaving 10 bases unmatched. The CDR3 region has the DNA TGTGCCAGCAGCTCGTCGACAGGGAGAGCGTACGAGCAGTACTTC. Residues: CASSSSTGRAYEQYF.

This rearrangement joins TRBV20-1 to TRBJ1-2; D may be TRBD1 (6 bases). CDR1 DFQATT and CDR2 SNEGSKA come from the germline V gene (reference sequence). This CDR3 region has 12 residues. The ends were cut back, 2 bases at V and 5 bases at J, with 9 bases in the middle. The CDR3 reads CSARPQGYGYTF. CDR3 DNA sequence: TGCAGTGCTAGACCACAGGGTTATGGCTACACCTTC.

The table lists this clonotype with many counts. The gene calls are TRBV24-1 and TRBJ1-4; 8 positions match TRBD1. V was pared by 4 bases and J by 8 bases, with 8 bases of the junction left unmatched. The germline V gene encodes CDR1 KGHDR and CDR2 SFDVKD. The CDR3 contains 15 residues. For the CDR3, the DNA is TGTGCCACCAGTGACCCCGGGACAGGCGAAGAAAAACTGTTTTTT. This gives the protein CATSDPGTGEEKLFF.

This clonotype was detected ten times or more. V gene TRBV7-2 combines with J gene TRBJ1-2; D gene ambiguous. Trimming pared 5 bases from V and 4 bases from J, leaving 11 bases between. CDR3 length: 13 residues. CDR1 is SGHTA, CDR2 FQGNSA, per germline. The DNA of the CDR3 is TGTGCCAGCAGCGTAAAGATGAGCTATGGCTACACCTTC. This codes for CASSVKMSYGYTF.

V and J are TRBV20-1 and TRBJ1-1; the match to TRBD1 covers 9 bases. Germline values: CDR1 DFQATT, CDR2 SNEGSKA (reference sequence). The V segment lost 5 bases and the J segment 1 base; nucleotides outside the gene matches: 8. CDR3 length equals 15 residues. The CDR3 DNA reads as TGCAGTGCTGTCACTGGACAGGGGCGGAACACTGAAGCTTTCTTT. Amino acid sequence: CSAVTGQGRNTEAFF.

This sequence joins TRBV5-1 and TRBJ2-3; D unresolved. Trimming took off 0 bases at V and 2 bases at J, with 13 bases between the two ends. CDR1 and CDR2 from the germline V gene are SGHRS and YFSETQ. The CDR3 covers 16 residues. CDR3 protein: CASSLDFSGTTDTQYF. The CDR3 nucleotides are TGCGCCAGCAGCTTGGATTTCTCGGGCACCACAGATACGCAGTATTTT.

This clonotype appeared a few times. The genes are TRBV12-3 or TRBV12-4 and TRBJ2-3; 8 positions match TRBD2. The CDR3 consists of 16 residues. Losses at the gene ends were 2 bases for V and 3 bases for J; bases not matched to a gene: 7. The CDR3 reads CASSLQGTRRTDTQYF. In DNA, the CDR3 is TGTGCCAGCAGTTTACAAGGGACTAGGAGGACAGATACGCAGTATTTT.

The sample holds many counts of this clonotype. The chain employs TRBV12-3 or TRBV12-4 and TRBJ2-1; 11 nucleotides align to TRBD2. Trimming cost V 7 bases and J 5 bases; bases outside gene matches: 7. The CDR3 totals 15 residues. The CDR3 nucleotides are TGTGCCAGCACTCCAACTAGCGGGAGAAACAATGAGCAGTTCTTC. As protein: CASTPTSGRNNEQFF.

This clonotype was counted ten times or more. The CDR3 reads CASSPGRVSNQPQHF. CDR3 nucleotide sequence: TGCGCCAGCAGCCCTGGCCGCGTTAGCAATCAGCCCCAGCATTTT. The chain couples TRBV4-1 to TRBJ1-5; D remains unclear. CDR1 is MGHRA, CDR2 YSYEKL, per germline. V was pared by 4 bases and J by 0 bases, with 10 bases between. CDR3 length equals 15 residues.

This rearrangement joins TRBV20-1 to TRBJ1-2; a possible D gene is TRBD1 (5 bases). The V and J ends lost 1 base and 4 bases respectively, with 19 bases between them. In germline, CDR1 is DFQATT, CDR2 SNEGSKA (reference sequence). The CDR3 covers 16 residues. This chain's CDR3 is CSARAAMGVIGYGYTF. In DNA, the CDR3 is TGCAGTGCTAGAGCAGCAATGGGGGTCATAGGCTATGGCTACACCTTC.

The gene calls are TRBV5-6 and TRBJ2-7; D ambiguous. Trimming left V 1 base short and J 4 bases short, with 9 bases between. The germline gives CDR1 SGHDT, CDR2 YYEEEE. CDR3 size: 13 residues. DNA for the CDR3: TGTGCCAGCAGCTTGAGGGTGGGGTACGAGCAGTACTTC. It yields the protein CASSLRVGYEQYF.

This clonotype showed up just a few times. The genes are TRBV27 and TRBJ2-1; tentatively, D is TRBD1 (7 bases). With 5 bases removed from V and 3 bases from J, the gap between germline ends came to 14 bases. Germline assignment: CDR1 MNHEY and CDR2 SMNVEV (reference sequence). CDR3 length equals 15 residues. The CDR3 protein is CASSPRQGGYNEQFF. The CDR3 DNA reads as TGTGCCAGCAGTCCGAGACAGGGAGGCTACAATGAGCAGTTCTTC.

In its sample, this clonotype was seen many times. The gene calls are TRBV12-3 or TRBV12-4 and TRBJ2-4; TRBD2 matches at 11 bases. The CDR3 runs to 18 residues. After removal of 3 bases from V and 9 bases from J, the junction contained 16 bases not matched to a gene. CDR3 nucleotide sequence: TGTGCCAGCAGTTTGCAGGGGACTAGCGGACAGACCCGGGGCATTCAGTACTTC. This translates into CASSLQGTSGQTRGIQYF.

This clonotype was recorded a few times. V and J are TRBV7-8 and TRBJ2-7, with TRBD2 as a possible D gene (6 bases). The V and J ends lost 3 bases and 1 base respectively, with 16 bases between them. CDR3 length equals 16 residues. Germline loops: CDR1 SGHVS, CDR2 FQNEAQ. The CDR3 coding sequence is TGTGCCAGCAGCTTCAGTGGGGTAGCGGAATCCTACGAGCAGTACGTC. It is translated as CASSFSGVAESYEQYV.

This clonotype was observed a few times. The V call is TRBV12-3 or TRBV12-4, the J call TRBJ2-4; no definite D call. This CDR3 region has 16 residues. V lost 6 bases and J 0 bases, leaving 15 bases between the germline ends. Here the CDR3 DNA reads TGTGCCAGCAGCCGGGCCAACCTACTAGCCAAAAACATTCAGTACTTC. This translates into CASSRANLLAKNIQYF.

At least ten counts were recorded for this clonotype. The chain has TRBV5-1 and TRBJ1-2; D unresolved. V shed 2 bases and J shed 6 bases, with 14 bases lying between them. The CDR3 has 14 amino acids. Germline values: CDR1 SGHRS, CDR2 YFSETQ. The CDR3 nucleotides read TGCGCCAGCAGCTTCGGCCCCCGTAGTGATGGCTACACCTTC. Amino acid sequence: CASSFGPRSDGYTF.

Details on this clonotype: This may arise from a read error, as a much more abundant clone is one base away. The rearrangement joins TRBV28 to TRBJ2-7; TRBD1 matches 10 bases. CDR1 MDHEN and CDR2 SYDVKM come from the germline V gene. The CDR3 contains 15 residues. Germline trimming cut 5 bases from V and 4 bases from J; bases unmatched to any gene: 8. CDR3 amino acids: CASSDRDRGNYEQYF. The CDR3 nucleotides are TGTGCCAGCAGTGACCGGGACAGGGGCAATTACGAGCAGTACTTC.

A remark on this clonotype: At one end the junction does not follow the germline gene, possibly because of a read error. The gene calls are TRBV27 and TRBJ2-7; D is perhaps TRBD2 (5 bases). This CDR3 comprises 14 residues. Germline-derived CDR1 and CDR2 are MNHEY and SMNVEV (reference sequence). DNA for the CDR3: TGTGCCAGCAGTTTAAATGGGGAGACCTACAAGCAGTACTTC. Protein: CASSLNGETYKQYF.

This clonotype was recorded many times. The gene calls are TRBV15 and TRBJ1-1, with D uncertain. V was pared by 0 bases and J by 8 bases, with 13 bases between. Germline CDR1 LNHNV, CDR2 YYDKDF (reference sequence). CDR3 size: 14 residues. The CDR3 reads CATSRDSKGSEAFF. The CDR3, as DNA: TGTGCCACCAGCAGAGATTCTAAGGGTTCCGAAGCTTTCTTT.

This clonotype occurred a few times. The rearrangement links TRBV12-3 or TRBV12-4 to TRBJ2-7; 7 bases map to TRBD2. The CDR3 sequence is 15 residues long. Trimming took 4 bases from V and 2 from J; bases not matched to a gene: 8. The CDR3 is CASSSSLAETYEQYV. The CDR3 DNA reads TGTGCCAGCAGTTCAAGTCTAGCGGAGACCTACGAGCAGTACGTC.

This clonotype was recorded a few times. This sequence joins TRBV5-6 and TRBJ1-5, with 9 bases identical to TRBD1. CDR1 and CDR2 from the germline V gene are SGHDT and YYEEEE. The J segment lost 6 bases and the V segment lost 1 base, leaving 8 bases of the junction unmatched. The CDR3 length is 16 residues. The CDR3 region is CASSLSAGQGFQPQHF. CDR3 DNA sequence: TGTGCCAGCAGCTTGTCGGCTGGACAGGGGTTTCAGCCCCAGCATTTT.

This clonotype came up many times. V usage is TRBV20-1 and J usage is TRBJ2-5, with 7 positions matching TRBD2. Germline loops: CDR1 DFQATT, CDR2 SNEGSKA (reference sequence). CDR3 length: 13 residues. Here the CDR3 DNA reads TGCAGCAAGATAGCGGGTAGCGGGGAGACCCAGTACTTC. It encodes CSKIAGSGETQYF.

This clonotype was seen repeatedly, ten times or more. The genes are TRBV6-5 and TRBJ2-7; 7 bases align to TRBD1. J gave up 0 bases and V 0 bases, and 2 bases lay outside the gene matches. Per the germline V gene, CDR1 is MNHEY and CDR2 is SVGAGI. The CDR3 spans 15 residues. The CDR3 region is CASSYSRDSSYEQYF. Written as DNA, the CDR3 is TGTGCCAGCAGTTACTCGAGGGACAGCTCCTACGAGCAGTACTTC.

This clonotype has at least ten counts. V gene TRBV12-3 or TRBV12-4 combines with J gene TRBJ1-5, with 9 bases identical to TRBD1. The CDR3 length is 18 residues. Trimming took 6 bases from V and 6 from J; bases not matched to a gene: 18. The CDR3 DNA is TGTGCCAGCAGCACGAACCGATATACAGGGGGCAAGGTTCAGCCCCAGCATTTT. It yields the protein CASSTNRYTGGKVQPQHF.

This clonotype was counted only a few times. The rearrangement links TRBV9 to TRBJ1-1; 7 positions match TRBD1. Trimming took 4 bases from V and 10 from J; bases not matched to a gene: 7. The CDR3 spans 12 residues. Germline V gene sequence: CDR1 SGDLS, CDR2 YYNGEE. The CDR3 is CASSPTGERAFF. As DNA, the CDR3 is TGTGCCAGCAGCCCTACAGGGGAACGAGCTTTCTTT.

The J gene is TRBJ2-7, the V gene TRBV6-2 or TRBV6-3; D not certain. The CDR3 sequence is 14 residues long. The V end was cut by 1 base, the J end by 1 base, with 8 bases between. The V gene's germline CDR1 is MNHEY and CDR2 SVGEGT. CDR3 amino acids: CASSYWGGSYEQYF. DNA for the CDR3: TGTGCCAGCAGTTACTGGGGTGGATCCTACGAGCAGTACTTC.